One and the same sample provided the 21 T cell receptor beta chains below, sequenced in a study of cytomegalovirus exposure and HLA in healthy donors. PCR primers comprised 60 Vbeta and 13 Jbeta primers. The protocol was immunoSEQ multiplex PCR, while the TCRdb copy is restricted to in-frame clones and leaves out a portion. The sample shows about 200,000 clones, 70% to 80% of them seen only once. Sequencing used PBMCs. The receptors shown here come from a woman under 40 in good health and CMV-seropositive.

The chain has TRBV7-8 and TRBJ2-7; D may be TRBD2 (5 bases). The CDR3 has 14 residues. V lost 1 base to trimming and J lost 2 bases, with 9 bases between them. From germline, CDR1 is SGHVS and CDR2 FQNEAQ. This chain's CDR3 is CASSLGSAPYEQYF. CDR3 DNA sequence: TGTGCCAGCAGCTTAGGTAGCGCGCCCTACGAGCAGTACTTC.

This rearrangement joins TRBV19 to TRBJ2-1; TRBD2 matches 12 bases. Germline V CDR1 and CDR2: LNHDA, SQIVND (reference sequence). The length of the CDR3 is 17 residues. J was trimmed by 5 bases and V by 5 bases; bases with no gene match: 10. The chain's CDR3 is CASSDRLAGVSDNEQFF. In DNA form, the CDR3 reads TGTGCCAGTAGTGATCGACTAGCGGGAGTGTCGGACAATGAGCAGTTCTTC. Complete variable domain (other parts from reference TRBV19 and TRBJ2-1): DGGITQSPKYLFRKEGQNVTLSCEQNLNHDAMYWYRQDPGQGLRLIYYSQIVNDFQKGDIAEGYSVSREKKESFPLTVTSAQKNPTAFYLCASSDRLAGVSDNEQFFGPGTRLTVL.

This chain uses TRBV5-1 with TRBJ2-7, with D possibly matching TRBD2 (5 bases). CDR1 and CDR2 from the germline V gene are SGHRS and YFSETQ. The V end was cut by 0 bases, the J end by 7 bases, with 14 bases between. This CDR3 region has 14 residues. CDR3: CASSLGVPSGEQYF. Written as DNA, the CDR3 is TGCGCCAGCAGCTTGGGGGTACCGTCGGGGGAGCAGTACTTC. Filled out from reference TRBV5-1 and TRBJ2-7, the complete variable domain reads KAGVTQTPRYLIKTRGQQVTLSCSPISGHRSVSWYQQTPGQGLQFLFEYFSETQRNKGNFPGRFSGRQFSNSRSEMNVSTLELGDSALYLCASSLGVPSGEQYFGPGTRLTVT.

Comment on this clone: Germline is not matched at one junction end, which may reflect a read error. J is TRBJ1-2 and V is TRBV7-2; the D is unclear. The CDR3 runs to 13 residues. Germline lookup yields CDR1 SGHTA and CDR2 FQGNSA. CDR3 coding DNA: TGTGCCAGCGCGGGCGGGAGAGAGAGTGGCTACATCTTC. Translation gives CASAGGRESGYIF.

The rearrangement joins TRBV9 to TRBJ2-7, with D unclear. The V and J ends lost 4 bases and 2 bases respectively, with 13 bases between them. Germline V CDR1 and CDR2: SGDLS, YYNGEE. This CDR3 has 14 residues. The CDR3 sequence: CASSPAGSPYEQYF. CDR3 nucleotides: TGTGCCAGCAGCCCCGCAGGTTCCCCCTACGAGCAGTACTTC.

The rearrangement links TRBV6-5 to TRBJ2-2, with a possible D match to TRBD2 (6 bases). The V gene lost 4 bases and the J gene lost 1 base, with 10 bases spanning the gap. In germline, CDR1 is MNHEY, CDR2 SVGAGI. This CDR3 is 15 amino acids long. CDR3 bases: TGTGCCAGCAGTTTGACTAGGCGGAACACCGGGGAGCTGTTTTTT. Protein: CASSLTRRNTGELFF.

The chain links TRBV11-2 to TRBJ1-6, with D tentatively TRBD1 (5 bases). Germline loops: CDR1 SGHAT, CDR2 FQNNGV. The V gene lost 5 bases and the J gene lost 6 bases, with 14 bases spanning the gap. The CDR3 has 15 amino acids. CDR3 sequence (DNA): TGTGCCAGCAGCCCCGGACACCACGGTAATTCACCCCTCCACTTT. Protein product: CASSPGHHGNSPLHF.

This clone was detected only a few times. The chain couples TRBV7-2 to TRBJ2-1; D ambiguous. The CDR3 extends over 11 amino acids. The V gene lost 4 bases and the J gene lost 12 bases, with 10 bases spanning the gap. Germline lookup yields CDR1 SGHTA and CDR2 FQGNSA. This CDR3 reads CASSSLEVQFF. CDR3 nucleotides: TGTGCCAGCAGCTCCCTAGAAGTGCAGTTCTTC.

The chain has TRBV27 and TRBJ1-3, with D uncertain. The CDR3 has 16 amino acids. Deletions cut 6 bases from V and 0 bases from J, with 15 bases between. Germline assignment: CDR1 MNHEY and CDR2 SMNVEV (reference sequence). Here the CDR3 DNA reads TGTGCCAGCAGCGAGGCAAGGCCGAGCTCTGGAAACACCATATATTTT. Its protein is CASSEARPSSGNTIYF.

This chain's CDR3 is CASSLEPLGVYEQYF. The CDR3 bases are TGTGCCAGCAGCTTAGAACCCCTGGGCGTATACGAGCAGTACTTC. V usage is TRBV7-2 and J usage is TRBJ2-7, with D unresolved. V was cut by 1 base and J by 4 bases, with 14 bases left in between. The CDR3 is 15 residues long. The V gene's germline CDR1 is SGHTA and CDR2 FQGNSA.

The chain uses TRBV6-1 and TRBJ1-1, with 7 bases aligning to TRBD1. Germline V gives CDR1 MNHNS, CDR2 SASEGT. Trimming took 5 bases from V and 3 from J; bases not matched to a gene: 9. This CDR3 is 15 amino acids long. CDR3 DNA: TGTGCCAGCAGTCCTCGTCCTACAGGGGACACTGAAGCTTTCTTT. This sequence encodes CASSPRPTGDTEAFF.

This chain uses TRBV9 with TRBJ2-7; 10 positions match TRBD1. The germline gives CDR1 SGDLS, CDR2 YYNGEE. V was pared by 2 bases and J by 6 bases, with 17 bases of the junction left unmatched. The CDR3 has 18 residues. CDR3 in amino acids: CASSVRPGGQGYFGEQYF. The DNA of the CDR3 is TGTGCCAGCAGCGTGCGCCCCGGGGGACAGGGGTACTTCGGCGAGCAGTACTTC.

V gene TRBV5-6 combines with J gene TRBJ1-2; tentatively, D is TRBD1 (5 bases). The CDR3 loop spans 13 amino acids. Between the trimmed V and J ends, which lost 0 bases and 5 bases, there was a span of 8 bases. The V gene's germline CDR1 is SGHDT and CDR2 YYEEEE. CDR3 sequence: CASSLAAGYGYTF. The CDR3 nucleotides read TGTGCCAGCAGCTTGGCGGCAGGGTATGGCTACACCTTC.

V usage is TRBV7-6 and J usage is TRBJ2-1; 7 bases are a match to TRBD1. The germline V gene encodes CDR1 SGHVS and CDR2 FNYEAQ. J lost 0 bases, V lost 5 bases, and 4 bases had no gene match. CDR3 length equals 15 residues. The CDR3 DNA sequence: TGTGCCAGCAGCACCGGGACAGCCTCCTACAATGAGCAGTTCTTC. Protein product: CASSTGTASYNEQFF. Filled out from reference TRBV7-6 and TRBJ2-1, the complete variable domain reads GAGVSQSPRYKVTKRGQDVALRCDPISGHVSLYWYRQALGQGPEFLTYFNYEAQQDKSGLPNDRFSAERPEGSISTLTIQRTEQRDSAMYRCASSTGTASYNEQFFGPGTRLTVL.

V and J are TRBV23-1 and TRBJ2-7, with D perhaps TRBD2 (5 bases). TRBV23-1 is filed as an ORF, its function uncertain. V lost 0 bases to trimming and J lost 7 bases, with 13 bases between them. The CDR3 is 14 amino acids. CDR3 residues: CASSQSLPWREQYF. DNA for the CDR3: TGCGCCAGCAGTCAATCGCTACCCTGGAGGGAGCAGTACTTC.

V gene TRBV7-6 combines with J gene TRBJ2-2, with D possibly being TRBD2 (5 bases). In germline, CDR1 is SGHVS, CDR2 FNYEAQ. CDR3 length: 14 residues. Trimming removed 0 bases from V and 5 bases from J, with 7 bases in between. The CDR3 region is CASSLAGRTGELFF. CDR3 DNA sequence: TGTGCCAGCAGCTTAGCGGGGAGAACCGGGGAGCTGTTTTTT.

This chain links TRBV7-9 with TRBJ1-5, with a weak D call TRBD1 (5 bases). This CDR3 is built from 15 residues. V was pared by 1 base and J by 2 bases, with 9 bases between. Germline CDR1 and CDR2: SEHNR and FQNEAQ (reference sequence). The CDR3 reads CASSLGRGGNQPQHF. The CDR3 coding sequence is TGTGCCAGCAGCTTAGGGAGGGGCGGCAATCAGCCCCAGCATTTT.

Only one count was recorded for this clone. In the same sample, other DNA sequences code for this CDR3. The V and J genes are TRBV15 and TRBJ2-7, with D maybe TRBD2 (6 bases). The V gene's germline CDR1 is LNHNV and CDR2 YYDKDF (reference sequence). This CDR3 has 13 amino acids. V lost 0 bases to trimming and J lost 6 bases, with 9 bases between them. CDR3 DNA sequence: TGTGCCACCAGCAGAGATCGGGGAGGCGAGCAGTACTTC. Translated: CATSRDRGGEQYF.

This chain joins TRBV4-1 and TRBJ1-3; D may be TRBD1 (6 bases). CDR1 MGHRA and CDR2 YSYEKL come from the germline V gene. This CDR3 region has 19 residues. The V end was cut by 0 bases, the J end by 0 bases, with 18 bases between. This CDR3 is CASSQDRGAALSSGNTIYF. The CDR3 DNA sequence: TGCGCCAGCAGCCAAGATCGGGGGGCCGCACTTAGCTCTGGAAACACCATATATTTT.

This clone was found a few times. This sequence joins TRBV18 and TRBJ2-1; 7 bases map to TRBD2. This CDR3 has 12 amino acids. CDR1 KGHSH and CDR2 LQKENI come from the germline V gene. J was trimmed by 15 bases and V by 0 bases; bases with no gene match: 5. The DNA of the CDR3 is TGTGCCAGCTCACCACCGGGGGGGGAGGCGTTCTTC. Translated, it gives CASSPPGGEAFF.

This clone was recorded only once. CDR3 in DNA: TGTGCCAGCAGCTTAGTAAGGGTGGGGACAAAGAACACTGAAGCTTTCTTT. It yields the protein CASSLVRVGTKNTEAFF. The chain joins TRBV11-2 to TRBJ1-1; tentative D call: TRBD1 (6 bases). V lost 1 base to trimming and J lost 1 base, with 16 bases between them. The CDR3 sequence is 17 residues long. CDR1 is SGHAT, CDR2 FQNNGV, per germline.